The clone carrying this TCR beta chain appeared many times. TCRdb called the 5' RACE reads again in MiXCR, with one record for every CDR3 protein. The table shows over 55,000 distinct CDR3 sequences, with more than 7.5% occurring only once. The data belong to a study of early T cells in non-severe SARS-CoV-2 infection. The CDR3 has 15 residues. V shed 2 bases, J shed 0 bases, and the junction held 7 bases outside the gene matches. Looked up from germline, CDR1 is DFQATT and CDR2 is SNEGSKA (reference sequence). This receptor was taken from an adult who was a healthcare worker with PCR-confirmed SARS-CoV-2 infection or an uninfected control (not recorded which). J is TRBJ2-7 and V is TRBV20-1; TRBD2 agrees at 7 bases. The sequenced sample was whole blood. The CDR3 sequence: CSARSLAASSYEQYF. The DNA of the CDR3 is TGCAGTGCTAGAAGTCTAGCGGCGAGCTCCTACGAGCAGTACTTC.